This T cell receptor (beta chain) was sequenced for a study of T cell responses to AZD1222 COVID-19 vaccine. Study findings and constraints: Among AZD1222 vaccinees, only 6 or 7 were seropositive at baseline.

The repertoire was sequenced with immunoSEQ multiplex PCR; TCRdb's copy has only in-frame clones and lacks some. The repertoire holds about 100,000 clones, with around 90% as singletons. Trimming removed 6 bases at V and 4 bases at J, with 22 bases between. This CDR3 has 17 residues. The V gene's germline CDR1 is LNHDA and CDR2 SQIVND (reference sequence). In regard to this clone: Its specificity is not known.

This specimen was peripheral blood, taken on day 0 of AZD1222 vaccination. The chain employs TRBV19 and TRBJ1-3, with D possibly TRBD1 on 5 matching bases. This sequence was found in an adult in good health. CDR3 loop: CASSTSLTRGRGNTIYF. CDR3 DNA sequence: TGTGCCAGTAGCACATCCCTCACACGGGGCCGAGGAAACACCATATATTTT.